This passage covers 28 T cell receptor beta chains from one sample sequenced in a study of blood T cell repertoires in COVID-19. The assay was immunoSEQ multiplex PCR, and TCRdb's table has in-frame clones only and misses some. The repertoire holds 90,000 to 120,000 clones, with around 80% as singletons. Sequencing used peripheral blood. These receptors all stem from a man aged 65 to 79 with acute or convalescent COVID-19.

The chain joins TRBV19 to TRBJ1-3, with D possibly being TRBD1 (5 bases). Germline CDR1 reads LNHDA; CDR2 reads SQIVND (reference sequence). The CDR3 runs 16 residues. V gave up 10 bases and J gave up 3 bases, with 22 bases separating them. The CDR3 protein is CATTPGGARGGNTIYF. The CDR3 region has the DNA TGTGCCACAACCCCTGGCGGGGCGAGAGGTGGAAACACCATATATTTT.

This chain uses TRBV6-2 or TRBV6-3 with TRBJ2-2, with D uncertain. In germline, CDR1 is MNHEY, CDR2 SVGEGT. The CDR3 runs to 14 residues. Trimming left V 4 bases short and J 1 base short, with 7 bases between. CDR3 in DNA: TGTGCCAGCAGTTCGACACTGAACACCGGGGAGCTGTTTTTT. It yields the protein CASSSTLNTGELFF.

V usage is TRBV7-3 and J usage is TRBJ1-2, with TRBD1 identical over 7 bases. The V and J ends lost 5 bases and 8 bases, in that order; junction bases with no gene match: 11. CDR3 size: 14 residues. Germline-derived CDR1 and CDR2 are SGHTA and FQGTGA. CDR3 loop: CASSPTTGLKGYTF. CDR3 bases: TGTGCCAGCAGCCCCACGACAGGGCTGAAGGGCTACACCTTC.

This clone showed up just once. The gene calls are TRBV18 and TRBJ1-3; D might be TRBD1 (6 bases). The V gene's germline CDR1 is KGHSH and CDR2 LQKENI. CDR3 length: 16 residues. V was cut by 3 bases and J by 0 bases, with 12 bases left in between. The CDR3 coding sequence is TGTGCCAGCTCACCTAGATCAGGGGACTCTGGAAACACCATATATTTT. Its protein product is CASSPRSGDSGNTIYF. The whole variable domain, filled in from reference TRBV18 and TRBJ1-3, reads NAGVMQNPRHLVRRRGQEARLRCSPMKGHSHVYWYRQLPEEGLKFMVYLQKENIIDESGMPKERFSAEFPKEGPSILRIQQVVRGDSAAYFCASSPRSGDSGNTIYFGEGSWLTVV.

V usage is TRBV19 and J usage is TRBJ2-3, with D unclear. CDR3 size: 16 residues. The V end lost 6 bases, the J end lost 0 bases, and 16 bases lay between the germline ends. Germline CDR1 is LNHDA and CDR2 is SQIVND (reference sequence). The DNA for the CDR3 is TGTGCCAGTAGGAATGTAGAAGCGTTCAGCACAGATACGCAGTATTTT. Protein product: CASRNVEAFSTDTQYF.

V and J are TRBV12-5 and TRBJ1-5; D unresolved. V was cut by 2 bases and J by 11 bases, with 10 bases left in between. Germline V gene sequence: CDR1 LGHNT, CDR2 FRNRAP. The CDR3 has 12 residues. The DNA for the CDR3 is TGTGCTAGTGGTTTGTCCGGACTGACCCAGCATTTT. This sequence encodes CASGLSGLTQHF.

The J gene is TRBJ2-1, the V gene TRBV10-3, with TRBD2 matching over 12 bases. The CDR3 is made up of 17 amino acids. Germline V gives CDR1 ENHRY, CDR2 SYGVKD. V lost 4 bases and J lost 0; bases outside the gene matches: 4. CDR3 loop: CAISGLAGDSSYNEQFF. CDR3 DNA: TGTGCCATCAGTGGACTAGCGGGGGACAGCTCCTACAATGAGCAGTTCTTC.

The V gene is TRBV7-9, the J gene TRBJ1-1, with D maybe TRBD1 (5 bases). Germline V gene lookup returns CDR1 SEHNR and CDR2 FQNEAQ (reference sequence). The CDR3 loop spans 12 amino acids. The CDR3 reads CAGGVVNTEAFF. CDR3 in DNA: TGTGCAGGAGGGGTCGTGAACACTGAAGCTTTCTTT.

This clone was recorded only once. The chain uses TRBV14 and TRBJ2-7, with 7 bases that match TRBD2. The germline gives CDR1 SGHDN, CDR2 FVKESK. CDR3 length: 13 amino acids. Trimming cost V 1 base and J 7 bases; bases outside gene matches: 4. This chain's CDR3 is CASSQGLAEEQYF. The CDR3 bases are TGTGCCAGCAGCCAAGGTCTAGCGGAAGAGCAGTACTTC.

This clone was seen more than once but under ten times. The chain carries TRBV6-5 and TRBJ1-5, with 9 bases matching TRBD1. Trimming cost V 8 bases and J 4 bases; bases outside gene matches: 0. The V gene's germline CDR1 is MNHEY and CDR2 SVGAGI. This CDR3 contains 12 residues. CDR3 sequence reads: CASGTGNQPQHF. The CDR3 coding sequence is TGTGCCAGCGGGACAGGGAATCAGCCCCAGCATTTT.

The chain recombines TRBV5-1 with TRBJ2-2, with a weak D call TRBD1 (5 bases). Trimming left V 4 bases short and J 2 bases short, with 15 bases between. Germline V gene lookup returns CDR1 SGHRS and CDR2 YFSETQ. This CDR3 has 16 amino acids. The CDR3 loop reads CASSTGVGQNTGELFF. The DNA of the CDR3 is TGCGCCAGCAGCACTGGGGTAGGACAAAACACCGGGGAGCTGTTTTTT.

This chain joins TRBV7-3 and TRBJ2-3, with a tentative D call TRBD2 (6 bases). CDR1 and CDR2 from the germline V gene are SGHTA and FQGTGA. This CDR3 contains 17 residues. The V gene lost 3 bases and the J gene lost 2 bases, with 18 bases spanning the gap. In DNA form, the CDR3 reads TGTGCCAGCAGCTTCGGGGGAGGCGGGGCTTTCACAGATACGCAGTATTTT. Translated, it gives CASSFGGGGAFTDTQYF.

The genes are TRBV7-2 and TRBJ1-4; 8 nucleotides match TRBD1. The CDR3 is 14 residues long. The J segment lost 7 bases and the V segment lost 3 bases, leaving 4 bases of the junction unmatched. Germline CDR1 reads SGHTA; CDR2 reads FQGNSA. CDR3 sequence reads: CASSFDRGTEKLFF. The CDR3 nucleotides are TGTGCCAGCAGCTTCGACAGGGGAACTGAAAAACTGTTTTTT.

The chain links TRBV18 to TRBJ1-1; D not resolved. This CDR3 region has 15 residues. Germline-derived CDR1 and CDR2 are KGHSH and LQKENI. Trimming pared 0 bases from V and 0 bases from J, leaving 8 bases between. The DNA for the CDR3 is TGTGCCAGCTCACCACCGAACAGATTGAACACTGAAGCTTTCTTT. Translation gives CASSPPNRLNTEAFF.

The genes are TRBV24-1 and TRBJ2-1; D is unresolved. The CDR3 length is 16 residues. Trimming took 3 bases from V and 0 from J, leaving 11 bases between them. In germline, CDR1 is KGHDR, CDR2 SFDVKD. CDR3 amino acids: CATSDGPLSSYNEQFF. CDR3 coding DNA: TGTGCCACCAGTGATGGTCCTCTGAGCTCCTACAATGAGCAGTTCTTC.

This chain uses TRBV5-1 with TRBJ2-7, with D maybe TRBD2 (5 bases). The V gene lost 5 bases and the J gene lost 8 bases, with 17 bases spanning the gap. The germline V gene has CDR1 SGHRS and CDR2 YFSETQ. This CDR3 has 13 amino acids. The CDR3 DNA reads TGCGCCAGCAGGCCCTCCCCGAGGGAGCAGCAGTACTTC. Translation gives CASRPSPREQQYF.

CDR3 nucleotides: TGTGCCAGCTCAACGGACAGTATCTCTGGAAACACCATATATTTT. Translated, it gives CASSTDSISGNTIYF. This chain connects TRBV18 to TRBJ1-3, with D possibly being TRBD1 (6 bases). From germline, CDR1 is KGHSH and CDR2 LQKENI. V was clipped by 5 bases and J by 0 bases, with 11 bases between them. The CDR3 is 15 amino acids.

V usage is TRBV18 and J usage is TRBJ2-3; possible D gene TRBD2, 6 bases. In germline, CDR1 is KGHSH, CDR2 LQKENI. The V and J ends lost 2 bases and 5 bases respectively, with 14 bases between them. CDR3 length: 15 amino acids. The CDR3 DNA reads as TGTGCCAGCTCACCAGAACCGGGACTTGGAGATACGCAGTATTTT. Amino acids: CASSPEPGLGDTQYF.

The rearrangement joins TRBV5-1 to TRBJ1-1, with 11 bases matching TRBD1. The CDR3 loop spans 15 amino acids. Germline V gives CDR1 SGHRS, CDR2 YFSETQ. Trimming removed 0 bases from V and 6 bases from J; junction bases left unmatched: 4. CDR3 residues: CASSLGTGGIAEAFF. CDR3 DNA: TGCGCCAGCAGCTTGGGGACAGGGGGCATCGCTGAAGCTTTCTTT.

V is TRBV27 and J is TRBJ2-7, with 9 bases matching TRBD1. Germline V CDR1 and CDR2: MNHEY, SMNVEV (reference sequence). V dropped 4 bases and J dropped 5; count of bases not matched to a gene: 6. The CDR3 has 14 residues. The chain's CDR3 is CASSSTGGPHEQYF. The CDR3, as DNA: TGTGCCAGCAGTTCGACAGGGGGTCCCCACGAGCAGTACTTC.

The V and J genes are TRBV19 and TRBJ1-5; possible D gene TRBD1, 5 bases. The germline V gene has CDR1 LNHDA and CDR2 SQIVND (reference sequence). The CDR3 totals 15 residues. V lost 4 bases, J lost 8 bases, and 18 bases lay in between. CDR3 loop: CASSKTVPIREPQHF. The CDR3 nucleotides read TGTGCCAGTAGTAAGACAGTTCCAATCCGAGAGCCCCAGCATTTT. The full variable domain, with the rest looked up from reference TRBV19 and TRBJ1-5, is DGGITQSPKYLFRKEGQNVTLSCEQNLNHDAMYWYRQDPGQGLRLIYYSQIVNDFQKGDIAEGYSVSREKKESFPLTVTSAQKNPTAFYLCASSKTVPIREPQHFGDGTRLSIL.

This chain joins TRBV19 and TRBJ1-2, with D maybe TRBD1 (6 bases). The CDR3 length is 13 residues. Per germline, CDR1 LNHDA and CDR2 SQIVND (reference sequence). Trimming removed 2 bases from V and 7 bases from J, with 11 bases in between. CDR3 sequence (DNA): TGTGCCAGTAGTATACGGGGGGGGCTTGGCTACACCTTC. As protein: CASSIRGGLGYTF.

V and J are TRBV7-2 and TRBJ1-6, with D tentatively TRBD1 (6 bases). V was shortened by 5 bases and J by 8 bases, with 13 bases between the two germline ends. The CDR3 is 14 residues long. Germline loops: CDR1 SGHTA, CDR2 FQGNSA. CDR3: CASSPIGTHSPLHF. The CDR3 DNA is TGTGCCAGCAGCCCCATCGGGACACATTCACCCCTCCACTTT.

This chain joins TRBV9 and TRBJ2-3, with D perhaps TRBD2 (5 bases). V was trimmed by 4 bases and J by 2 bases, leaving 11 bases between them. CDR1 and CDR2 (germline): SGDLS, YYNGEE. This CDR3 is built from 14 residues. The CDR3 loop is CASSSRLTTDTQYF. The CDR3 coding sequence is TGTGCCAGCAGCTCCCGACTAACCACAGATACGCAGTATTTT. Full variable domain (rest looked up from reference TRBV9 and TRBJ2-3): DSGVTQTPKHLITATGQRVTLRCSPRSGDLSVYWYQQSLDQGLQFLIQYYNGEERAKGNILERFSAQQFPDLHSELNLSSLELGDSALYFCASSSRLTTDTQYFGPGTRLTVL.

The CDR3: CASSPEQGVQHF. CDR3 in DNA: TGTGCCAGCAGCCCCGAACAGGGGGTCCAGCATTTT. The chain couples TRBV7-9 to TRBJ1-5; 8 bases agree with TRBD1. The CDR3 covers 12 residues. Germline V CDR1 and CDR2: SEHNR, FQNEAQ (reference sequence). The junction had 6 bases not matched to a gene; V was cut back by 5 bases and J by 12 bases.

The gene calls are TRBV6-2 or TRBV6-3 and TRBJ1-1; the match to TRBD1 covers 9 bases. The junction had 6 bases not matched to a gene; V was cut back by 1 base and J by 12 bases. This CDR3 contains 13 residues. Looked up from germline, CDR1 is MNHEY and CDR2 is SVGEGT. CDR3 sequence reads: CASSYFRDRDTFF. The CDR3 coding sequence is TGTGCCAGCAGTTACTTCCGGGACAGGGACACTTTCTTT.

This rearrangement joins TRBV19 to TRBJ2-1; 9 nucleotides agree with TRBD2. This CDR3 has 16 amino acids. CDR1 and CDR2 (germline): LNHDA, SQIVND (reference sequence). V lost 3 bases and J lost 5; bases outside the gene matches: 8. The CDR3 coding sequence is TGTGCCAGTAGTATTTCTGCGACTAGCGGAAACAATGAGCAGTTCTTC. Encoded protein: CASSISATSGNNEQFF.

The V and J genes are TRBV10-3 and TRBJ1-5, with TRBD1 matching over 10 bases. The CDR3 loop spans 14 amino acids. Germline V gene data show CDR1 as ENHRY and CDR2 as SYGVKD. The trim removed 9 bases at V and 0 bases at J, leaving 2 bases unmatched. As DNA, the CDR3 is TGTGCCATTGGGGACAGGGGTAGCAATCAGCCCCAGCATTTT. This translates into CAIGDRGSNQPQHF.